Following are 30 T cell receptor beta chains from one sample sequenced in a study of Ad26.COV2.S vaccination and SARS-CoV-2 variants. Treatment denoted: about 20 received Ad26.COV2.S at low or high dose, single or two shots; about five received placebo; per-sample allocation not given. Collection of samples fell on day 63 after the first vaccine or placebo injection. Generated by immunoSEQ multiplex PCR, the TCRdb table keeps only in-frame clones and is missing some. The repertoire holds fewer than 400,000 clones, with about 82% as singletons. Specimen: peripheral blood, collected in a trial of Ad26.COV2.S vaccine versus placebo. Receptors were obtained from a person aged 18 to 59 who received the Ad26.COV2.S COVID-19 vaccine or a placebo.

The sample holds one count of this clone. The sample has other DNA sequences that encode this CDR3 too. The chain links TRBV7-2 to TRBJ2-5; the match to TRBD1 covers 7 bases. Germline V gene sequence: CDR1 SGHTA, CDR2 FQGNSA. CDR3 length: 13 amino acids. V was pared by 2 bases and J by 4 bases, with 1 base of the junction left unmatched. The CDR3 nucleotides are TGTGCCAGCAGCTTAAACAGGGGAGAGACCCAGTACTTC. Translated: CASSLNRGETQYF.

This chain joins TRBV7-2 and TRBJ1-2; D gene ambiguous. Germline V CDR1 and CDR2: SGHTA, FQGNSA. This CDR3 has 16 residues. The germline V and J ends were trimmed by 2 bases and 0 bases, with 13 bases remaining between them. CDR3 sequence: CASSLSLLDPNYGYTF. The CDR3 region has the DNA TGTGCCAGCAGCTTATCCCTCTTAGATCCTAACTATGGCTACACCTTC.

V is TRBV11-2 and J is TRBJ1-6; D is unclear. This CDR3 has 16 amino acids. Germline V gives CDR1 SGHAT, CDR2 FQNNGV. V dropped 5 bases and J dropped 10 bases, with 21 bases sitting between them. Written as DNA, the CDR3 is TGTGCCAGCAGCATAACGGTCGTTGGGGTAGGATCACCCCTCCACTTT. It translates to CASSITVVGVGSPLHF. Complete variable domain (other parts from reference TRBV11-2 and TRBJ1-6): EAGVAQSPRYKIIEKRQSVAFWCNPISGHATLYWYQQILGQGPKLLIQFQNNGVVDDSQLPKDRFSAERLKGVDSTLKIQPAKLEDSAVYLCASSITVVGVGSPLHFGNGTRLTVT.

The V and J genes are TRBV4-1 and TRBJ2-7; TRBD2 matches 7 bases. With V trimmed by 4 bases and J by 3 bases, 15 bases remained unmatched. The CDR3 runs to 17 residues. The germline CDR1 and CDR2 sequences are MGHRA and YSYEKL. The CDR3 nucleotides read TGCGCCAGCAGCCCTGGGGAGGGTCGAGCGAAAGACTACGAGCAGTACTTC. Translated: CASSPGEGRAKDYEQYF.

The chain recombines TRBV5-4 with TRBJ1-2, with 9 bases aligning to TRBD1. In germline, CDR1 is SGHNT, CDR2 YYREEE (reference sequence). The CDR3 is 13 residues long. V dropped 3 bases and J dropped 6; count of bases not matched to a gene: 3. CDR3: CASSWGTGNGYTF. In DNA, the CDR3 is TGTGCCAGCAGCTGGGGGACAGGGAATGGCTACACCTTC.

The DNA of the CDR3 is TGCGCCAGCAGCCAAGAGGATCGAACCGGGGAGCTGTTTTTT. Encoded protein: CASSQEDRTGELFF. The V gene is TRBV4-3, the J gene TRBJ2-2; no definite D call. CDR1 LGHNA and CDR2 YSLEER come from the germline V gene. This CDR3 spans 14 amino acids. The germline V and J ends were trimmed by 0 bases and 5 bases, with 7 bases remaining between them.

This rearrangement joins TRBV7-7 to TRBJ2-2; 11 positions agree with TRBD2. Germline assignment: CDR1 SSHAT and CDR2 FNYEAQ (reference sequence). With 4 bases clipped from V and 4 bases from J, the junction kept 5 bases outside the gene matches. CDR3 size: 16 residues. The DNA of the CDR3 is TGTGCCAGCAGCTCCCTGACTAGCGGGACCACCGGGGAGCTGTTTTTT. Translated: CASSSLTSGTTGELFF.

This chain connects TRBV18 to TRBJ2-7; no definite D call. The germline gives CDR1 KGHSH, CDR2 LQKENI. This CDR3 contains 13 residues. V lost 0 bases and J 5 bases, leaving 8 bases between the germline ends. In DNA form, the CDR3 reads TGTGCCAGCTCACCACCAGGGATGAACGAGCAGTACTTC. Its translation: CASSPPGMNEQYF.

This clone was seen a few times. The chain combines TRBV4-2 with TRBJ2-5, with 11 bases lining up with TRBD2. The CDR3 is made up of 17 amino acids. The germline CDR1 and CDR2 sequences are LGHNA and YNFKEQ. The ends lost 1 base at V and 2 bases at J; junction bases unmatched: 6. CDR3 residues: CASSQAVGTSGQETQYF. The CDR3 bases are TGTGCCAGCAGCCAAGCTGTCGGGACTAGCGGACAAGAGACCCAGTACTTC.

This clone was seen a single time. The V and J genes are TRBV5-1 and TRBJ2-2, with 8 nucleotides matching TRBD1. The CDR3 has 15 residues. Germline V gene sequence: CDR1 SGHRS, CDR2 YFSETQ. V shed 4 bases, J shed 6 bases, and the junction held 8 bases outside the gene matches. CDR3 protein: CASSPWTGRAGELFF. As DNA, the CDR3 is TGCGCCAGCAGCCCCTGGACAGGGCGCGCCGGGGAGCTGTTTTTT.

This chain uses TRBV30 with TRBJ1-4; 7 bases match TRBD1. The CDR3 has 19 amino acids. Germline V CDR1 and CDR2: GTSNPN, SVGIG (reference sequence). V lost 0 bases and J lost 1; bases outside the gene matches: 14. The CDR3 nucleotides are TGTGCCTGGAGTGTTCCGACAGGGTGGCGGAAACTAACTAATGAAAAACTGTTTTTT. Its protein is CAWSVPTGWRKLTNEKLFF.

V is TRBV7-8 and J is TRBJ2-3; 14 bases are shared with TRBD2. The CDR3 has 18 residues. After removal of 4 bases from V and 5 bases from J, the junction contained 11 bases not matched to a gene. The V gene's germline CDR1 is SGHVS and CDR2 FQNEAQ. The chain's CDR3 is CASSSGTSGGGREDTQYF. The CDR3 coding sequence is TGTGCCAGCAGCTCCGGGACTAGCGGGGGAGGCCGGGAAGATACGCAGTATTTT.

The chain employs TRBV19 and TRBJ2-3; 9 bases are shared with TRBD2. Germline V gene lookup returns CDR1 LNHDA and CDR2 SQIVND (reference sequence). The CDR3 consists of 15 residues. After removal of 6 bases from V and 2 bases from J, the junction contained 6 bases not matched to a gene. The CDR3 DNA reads TGTGCCAGTAGAGAGAGCGGGGGGATCACAGATACGCAGTATTTT. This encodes CASRESGGITDTQYF.

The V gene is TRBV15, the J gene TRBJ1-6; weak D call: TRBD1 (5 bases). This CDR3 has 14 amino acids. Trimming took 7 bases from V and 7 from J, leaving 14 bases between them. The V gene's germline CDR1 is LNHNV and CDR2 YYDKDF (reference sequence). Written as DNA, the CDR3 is TGTGCCACCAAGTTGGGGTGGGGGAATTCACCCCTCCACTTT. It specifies CATKLGWGNSPLHF.

CDR3 nucleotides: TGTGCCTGTTATGGGACAGATGAAGCTTTCTTT. Translating it yields CACYGTDEAFF. This sequence joins TRBV30 and TRBJ1-1, with 7 bases identical to TRBD1. With 6 bases clipped from V and 7 bases from J, the junction kept 5 bases outside the gene matches. The V gene's germline CDR1 is GTSNPN and CDR2 SVGIG (reference sequence). The CDR3 loop spans 11 amino acids.

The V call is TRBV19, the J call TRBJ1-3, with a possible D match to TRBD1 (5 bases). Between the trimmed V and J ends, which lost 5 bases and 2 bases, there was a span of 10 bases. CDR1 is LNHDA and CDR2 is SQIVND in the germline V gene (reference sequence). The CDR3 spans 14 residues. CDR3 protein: CASSRGATGNTIYF. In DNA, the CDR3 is TGTGCCAGTAGTCGCGGGGCAACTGGAAACACCATATATTTT.

In nucleotides, the CDR3 is TGTGCCAGCAGCTTGGGGGACTCTGGGGCCAACGTCCTGACTTTC. Translated, it gives CASSLGDSGANVLTF. The chain carries TRBV5-4 and TRBJ2-6; D remains ambiguous. Trimming left V 0 bases short and J 0 bases short, with 4 bases between. Germline V CDR1 and CDR2: SGHNT, YYREEE (reference sequence). The CDR3 loop spans 15 amino acids.

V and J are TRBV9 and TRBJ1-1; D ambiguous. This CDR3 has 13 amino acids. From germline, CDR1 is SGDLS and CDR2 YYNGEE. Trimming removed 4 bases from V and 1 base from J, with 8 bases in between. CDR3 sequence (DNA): TGTGCCAGCAGCTTGCTCGAGAACACTGAAGCTTTCTTT. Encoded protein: CASSLLENTEAFF.

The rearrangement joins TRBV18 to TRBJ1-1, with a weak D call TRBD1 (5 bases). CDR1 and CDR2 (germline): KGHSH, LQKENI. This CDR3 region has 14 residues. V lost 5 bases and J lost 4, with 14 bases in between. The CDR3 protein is CASSGQGIATEAFF. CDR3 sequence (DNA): TGTGCCAGCTCAGGTCAGGGAATAGCCACTGAAGCTTTCTTT.

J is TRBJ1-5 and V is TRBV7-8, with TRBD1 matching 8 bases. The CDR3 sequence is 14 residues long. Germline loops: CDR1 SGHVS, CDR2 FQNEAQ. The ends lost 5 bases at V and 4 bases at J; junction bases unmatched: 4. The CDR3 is CASSQDRGNQPQHF. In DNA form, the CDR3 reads TGTGCCAGCAGCCAAGACAGGGGTAATCAGCCCCAGCATTTT.

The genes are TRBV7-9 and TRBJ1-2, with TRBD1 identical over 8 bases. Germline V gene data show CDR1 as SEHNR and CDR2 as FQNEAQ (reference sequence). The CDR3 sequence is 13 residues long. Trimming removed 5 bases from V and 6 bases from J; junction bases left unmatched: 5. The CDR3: CASSLGTGHGYTF. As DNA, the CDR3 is TGTGCCAGCAGCCTCGGGACAGGTCATGGCTACACCTTC.

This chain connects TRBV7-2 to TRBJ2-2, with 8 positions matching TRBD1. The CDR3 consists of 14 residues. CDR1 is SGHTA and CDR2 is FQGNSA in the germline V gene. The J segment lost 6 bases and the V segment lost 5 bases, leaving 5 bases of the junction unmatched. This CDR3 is CASSNRGKAGELFF. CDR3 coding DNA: TGTGCCAGCAGCAACAGGGGGAAAGCCGGGGAGCTGTTTTTT.

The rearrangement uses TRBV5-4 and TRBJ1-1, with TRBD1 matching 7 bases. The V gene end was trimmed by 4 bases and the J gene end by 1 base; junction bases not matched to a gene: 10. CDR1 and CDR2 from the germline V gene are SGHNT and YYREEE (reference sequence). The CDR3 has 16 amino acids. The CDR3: CASSPWMGTENTEAFF. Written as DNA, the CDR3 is TGTGCCAGCAGCCCGTGGATGGGGACAGAGAACACTGAAGCTTTCTTT.

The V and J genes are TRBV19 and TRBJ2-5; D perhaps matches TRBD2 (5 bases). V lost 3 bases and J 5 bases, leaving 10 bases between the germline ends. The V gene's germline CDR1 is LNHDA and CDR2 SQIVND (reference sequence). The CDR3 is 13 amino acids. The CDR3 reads CASSIGGEETQYF. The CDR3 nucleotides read TGTGCCAGTAGTATCGGTGGGGAGGAGACCCAGTACTTC.

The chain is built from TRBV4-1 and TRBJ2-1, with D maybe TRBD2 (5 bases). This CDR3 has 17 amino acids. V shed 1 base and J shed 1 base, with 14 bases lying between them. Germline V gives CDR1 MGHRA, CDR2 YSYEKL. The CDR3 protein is CASSQAEASGSYNEQFF. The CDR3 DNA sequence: TGCGCCAGCAGCCAAGCGGAGGCTTCCGGGTCCTACAATGAGCAGTTCTTC.

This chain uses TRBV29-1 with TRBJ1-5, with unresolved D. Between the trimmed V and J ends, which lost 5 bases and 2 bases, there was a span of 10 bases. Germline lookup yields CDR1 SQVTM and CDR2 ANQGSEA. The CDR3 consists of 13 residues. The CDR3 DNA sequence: TGCAGCGTTTCGGGAATCGGCAATCAGCCCCAGCATTTT. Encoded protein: CSVSGIGNQPQHF.

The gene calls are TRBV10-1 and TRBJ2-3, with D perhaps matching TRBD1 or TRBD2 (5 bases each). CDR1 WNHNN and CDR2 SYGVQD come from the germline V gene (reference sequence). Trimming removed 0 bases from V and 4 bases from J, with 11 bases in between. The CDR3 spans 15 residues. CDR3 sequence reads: CASSESGPPPDTQYF. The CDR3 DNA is TGCGCCAGCAGTGAGTCGGGACCCCCGCCAGATACGCAGTATTTT.

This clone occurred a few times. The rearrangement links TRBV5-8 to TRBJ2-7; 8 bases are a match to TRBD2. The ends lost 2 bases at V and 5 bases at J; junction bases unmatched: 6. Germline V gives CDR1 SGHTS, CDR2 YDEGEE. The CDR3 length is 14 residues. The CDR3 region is CASSFGPGGDEQYF. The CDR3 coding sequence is TGTGCCAGCAGCTTCGGTCCGGGGGGGGACGAGCAGTACTTC.

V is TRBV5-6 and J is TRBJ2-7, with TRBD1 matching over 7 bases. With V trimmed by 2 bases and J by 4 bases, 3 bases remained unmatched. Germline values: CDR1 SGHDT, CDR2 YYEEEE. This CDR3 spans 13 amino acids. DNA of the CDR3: TGTGCCAGCAGCTTTGGCAGGGGGTACGAGCAGTACTTC. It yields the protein CASSFGRGYEQYF. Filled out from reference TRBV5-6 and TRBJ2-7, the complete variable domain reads DAGVTQSPTHLIKTRGQQVTLRCSPKSGHDTVSWYQQALGQGPQFIFQYYEEEERQRGNFPDRFSGHQFPNYSSELNVNALLLGDSALYLCASSFGRGYEQYFGPGTRLTVT.

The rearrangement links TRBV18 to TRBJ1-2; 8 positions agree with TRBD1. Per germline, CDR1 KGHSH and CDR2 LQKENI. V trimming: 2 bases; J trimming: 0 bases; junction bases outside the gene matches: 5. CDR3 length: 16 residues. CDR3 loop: CASSPGTGFSNYGYTF. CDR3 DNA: TGTGCCAGCTCACCAGGGACAGGCTTTTCTAACTATGGCTACACCTTC.